These 9 T cell receptor beta chains originate from one sample sequenced in a study of Graves' ophthalmopathy and Graves' hyperthyroidism. TCR beta CDR3 amplification used RNA transcripts. First-round RT-PCR with HTBI primers preceded a second-round multiplex PCR. TCRdb analysed the multiplex PCR reads with MiXCR anew, one entry per CDR3 protein. The sample holds around 1,000,000 distinct CDR3 sequences, less than 45% seen once. What was sequenced was peripheral blood or thyroid tissue (not recorded which). The receptors originated from an adult man with Graves' hyperthyroidism.

This clonotype was seen more than once but under ten times. The J gene is TRBJ2-2, the V gene TRBV4-2; tentative D call: TRBD1 (5 bases). V gave up 0 bases and J gave up 7 bases, with 12 bases separating them. The CDR3 extends over 15 amino acids. CDR1 and CDR2 (germline): LGHNA, YNFKEQ. The CDR3 nucleotides read TGTGCCAGCAGCCAAGATTCAGGGTTCGGCGGGGAGCTGTTTTTT. Translated, it gives CASSQDSGFGGELFF.

This chain uses TRBV20-1 with TRBJ1-2; a possible D gene is TRBD1 (5 bases). The CDR3 covers 12 residues. Between the trimmed V and J ends, which lost 6 bases and 8 bases, there was a span of 16 bases. Germline lookup yields CDR1 DFQATT and CDR2 SNEGSKA (reference sequence). CDR3 sequence: CSAPTPGSGYTF. In DNA, the CDR3 is TGCAGTGCCCCAACCCCAGGGAGCGGCTACACCTTC.

Comment on this clonotype: Sequence at one end of the junction differs from germline and may be a read error. The rearrangement uses TRBV10-2 and TRBJ2-6, with TRBD2 as a possible D gene (5 bases). CDR3 length: 15 amino acids. In germline, CDR1 is WSHSY, CDR2 SAAADI. The CDR3 region has the DNA TGTGCCAGCAGTTACAGCGGACCACCGATGAACACTGAAGCTTTC. As protein: CASSYSGPPMNTEAF.

This clonotype was picked up many times. The rearrangement joins TRBV7-6 to TRBJ1-1; no clear D gene. There are 13 residues in the CDR3. Germline lookup yields CDR1 SGHVS and CDR2 FNYEAQ. Trimming took off 2 bases at V and 1 base at J, with 5 bases between the two ends. The CDR3 protein is CASSLRANTEAFF. CDR3 sequence (DNA): TGTGCCAGCAGCTTACGGGCGAACACTGAAGCTTTCTTT. Full variable domain (outside the CDR3, taken from reference TRBV7-6 and TRBJ1-1): GAGVSQSPRYKVTKRGQDVALRCDPISGHVSLYWYRQALGQGPEFLTYFNYEAQQDKSGLPNDRFSAERPEGSISTLTIQRTEQRDSAMYRCASSLRANTEAFFGQGTRLTVV.

As regards this clonotype: Germline and junction disagree at one end, which may indicate a read error. The rearrangement uses TRBV4-2 and TRBJ2-3; tentatively, D is TRBD1 (5 bases). The CDR3 has 9 amino acids. Germline V gives CDR1 LGHNA, CDR2 YNFKEQ. DNA for the CDR3: TGTGCCAGCAGCCGTGGGGCAGATTTT. Translated: CASSRGADF.

The chain has TRBV15 and TRBJ1-5; tentative D call: TRBD1 (5 bases). The V end was cut by 3 bases, the J end by 1 base, with 16 bases between. Germline V lookup: CDR1 LNHNV, CDR2 YYDKDF (reference sequence). This CDR3 spans 17 amino acids. The CDR3 coding sequence is TGTGCCACCAGCAGTTACGGGGGTGGCTGGAGCAATCAGCCCCAGCATTTT. It yields the protein CATSSYGGGWSNQPQHF.

This chain connects TRBV7-9 to TRBJ1-2; D may be TRBD1 (5 bases). Per the germline V gene, CDR1 is SEHNR and CDR2 is FQNEAQ (reference sequence). Trimming took off 6 bases at V and 12 bases at J, with 23 bases between the two ends. The CDR3 is 14 residues long. The CDR3 bases are TGTGCCAGCAGAGGCCGGGACCAGGTCAGCGGCCACACCTTC. Translated, it gives CASRGRDQVSGHTF. The complete variable domain, with remaining parts taken from reference TRBV7-9 and TRBJ1-2, reads DTGVSQNPRHKITKRGQNVTFRCDPISEHNRLYWYRQTLGQGPEFLTYFQNEAQLEKSRLLSDRFSAERPKGSFSTLEIQRTEQGDSAMYLCASRGRDQVSGHTFGSGTRLTVV.

This clonotype came up a few times. The rearrangement links TRBV5-6 to TRBJ2-7; the D is unclear. The CDR3 consists of 15 residues. V shed 5 bases and J shed 3 bases, with 18 bases lying between them. The germline V gene has CDR1 SGHDT and CDR2 YYEEEE. The CDR3 region has the DNA TGTGCCAGCAGTCTCTTCGGAGAGATCGTCTACGAGCAGTACTTC. This codes for CASSLFGEIVYEQYF.

At least ten counts were recorded for this clonotype. The chain uses TRBV20-1 and TRBJ2-7; 9 bases are shared with TRBD1. The CDR3 totals 15 residues. V lost 6 bases, J lost 1 base, and 10 bases stayed unmatched. Germline CDR1 is DFQATT and CDR2 is SNEGSKA (reference sequence). This CDR3 reads CSASPSGQGSYEQYF. The CDR3 DNA sequence: TGCAGTGCGAGTCCCTCGGGACAGGGATCCTACGAGCAGTACTTC.